Listed below are T cell receptor beta chains from one sample, sequenced in a study of cytomegalovirus exposure and HLA in healthy donors. The repertoire was sequenced with immunoSEQ multiplex PCR; TCRdb's copy has only in-frame clones and lacks some. This sample carries 150,000 or so clones, around four fifths of them seen once, and the ten largest clones take around 2.4%. The sample consisted of PBMCs. The receptors originated from a man between 25 and 39 years old in good health and CMV-seropositive. Each CDR3 is given with its conserved first and last residue. A D gene is named only where the DNA matches it firmly. Where a row states a size, it is once, few, many or the class of an expanded clone; other rows omit it.

V gene	CDR3 length	D gene	clone size	J gene	CDR3 DNA	CDR3 protein
TRBV27	14	TRBD1	-	TRBJ2-2	TGTGCCAGCAGTTGGGGGACAGTCACCGGGGAGCTGTTTTTT	CASSWGTVTGELFF
TRBV11-2	16	-	-	TRBJ2-6	TGTGCCAGCAGCTTAGAGGGGCAGGTTGGGGCCAACGTCCTGACTTTC	CASSLEGQVGANVLTF
TRBV18	13	-	once	TRBJ1-1	TGTGCCAGCTCGTCAGGGGAGAACACTGAAGCTTTCTTT	CASSSGENTEAFF
TRBV18	15	TRBD1	few	TRBJ1-2	TGTGCCAGCTCACCGACGAGGGACAGGGTCTATGGCTACACCTTC	CASSPTRDRVYGYTF
TRBV4-3	16	TRBD2	many	TRBJ2-2	TGCGCCAGCAGCCAGGAGCCGGGGGGGGTAGCCGGGGAGCTGTTTTTT	CASSQEPGGVAGELFF
TRBV19	14	-	-	TRBJ1-2	TGTGCCAGTAGTATAGTTTACAGTAACTATGGCTACACCTTC	CASSIVYSNYGYTF
TRBV9	16	TRBD2	-	TRBJ2-7	TGTGCCAGCAGCCCCTCAACCGGGACTACCTGGTCCGAGCAGTACTTC	CASSPSTGTTWSEQYF
TRBV27	14	-	-	TRBJ1-2	TGTGCCAGCAGTTTATCCGGGTCCTTATATGGCTACACCTTC	CASSLSGSLYGYTF
TRBV2	16	-	-	TRBJ1-4	TGTGCCAGCAGCGAATTTGGGGAGTCGACTAATGAAAAACTGTTTTTT	CASSEFGESTNEKLFF
TRBV5-5	14	-	-	TRBJ1-1	TGTGCCAGCAGCTCACAGATAGAGAACACTGAAGCTTTCTTT	CASSSQIENTEAFF
TRBV11-2	15	TRBD1	-	TRBJ2-1	TGTGCCAGCAGCTACGGGACAGGGGGCTACAATGAGCAGTTCTTC	CASSYGTGGYNEQFF
TRBV18	19	TRBD1	-	TRBJ1-5	TGTGCCAGCTCACCACTGGGTGCCGGGACAGGGGGCGAAATAAAAGCCCAGCATTTT	CASSPLGAGTGGEIKAQHF
TRBV18	17	TRBD1	-	TRBJ1-2	TGTGCCAGCTCACCACTGACAGGGCCCCAAGGGAACTATGGCTACACCTTC	CASSPLTGPQGNYGYTF
TRBV7-2	15	TRBD1	-	TRBJ2-7	TGTGCCAGCAGCCCCGGGACAGGGGCTTCCTACGAGCAGTACTTC	CASSPGTGASYEQYF
TRBV27	15	-	-	TRBJ1-1	TGTGCCAGCAGTTCCTCGCGGGATGTGAACACTGAAGCTTTCTTT	CASSSSRDVNTEAFF
TRBV11-1	17	TRBD1	-	TRBJ2-7	TGTGCCAGCAGCGGCGTCACCCGGGACAGGGTCCCCTACGAGCAGTACTTC	CASSGVTRDRVPYEQYF
TRBV7-9	12	-	-	TRBJ2-1	TGTGCCAGCAGCTCGACAGGCGGTGAGCAGTTCTTC	CASSSTGGEQFF
TRBV5-1	16	-	-	TRBJ2-3	TGCGCCAGCAGCTTAACACCAACTACTAGCACAGATACGCAGTATTTT	CASSLTPTTSTDTQYF
TRBV19	14	-	-	TRBJ2-2	TGTGCCAGTAGAGGGCAGGGGAACACCGGGGAGCTGTTTTTT	CASRGQGNTGELFF
TRBV7-2	15	TRBD1	once	TRBJ1-2	TGTGCCAGCAGCTTAAGGGACAGGGGGCAGAGAGGCTACACCTTC	CASSLRDRGQRGYTF
TRBV21-1	16	-	-	TRBJ2-7	TGTGCCAGCAGCAAAGCGGGGACAGAGATAACCTACGAGCAGTACTTC	CASSKAGTEITYEQYF
TRBV27	14	-	-	TRBJ2-7	TGTGCCAGCAGTTTAGTGGGGACATTCCACGCGCAGTACTTC	CASSLVGTFHAQYF
TRBV7-6	15	-	-	TRBJ2-1	TGTGCCAGCAGCTTATCGCGGGGTAACTACAATGAGCAGTTCTTC	CASSLSRGNYNEQFF
TRBV18	16	-	-	TRBJ2-7	TGTGCCAGCTCACCAAGTGGGCAGGAAGATGCCTACGAGCAGTACTTC	CASSPSGQEDAYEQYF
TRBV6-6	15	TRBD1	-	TRBJ2-7	TGTGCCAGCAGTTACACCACAGGGGTTTTTTACGAGCAGTACTTC	CASSYTTGVFYEQYF
TRBV30	15	TRBD2	-	TRBJ2-2	TGTGCCTGGAATGGTGCGGGGGGGTTCGCCGGGGAGCTGTTTTTT	CAWNGAGGFAGELFF
TRBV5-1	14	TRBD1	-	TRBJ1-5	TGCGCCAGCAGCTTGGGGGGACAGAATCAGCCCCAGCATTTT	CASSLGGQNQPQHF
TRBV5-1	16	-	-	TRBJ2-4	TGCGCCAGCAGCTTGTTTGCGGGGGCTGGATCGGACATTCAGTACTTC	CASSLFAGAGSDIQYF
TRBV5-1	17	TRBD1	-	TRBJ2-3	TGCGCCAGCAGCTGGGGAGACAGGGGTCTCGATCCGGATACGCAGTATTTT	CASSWGDRGLDPDTQYF
TRBV7-8	13	TRBD2	once	TRBJ2-5	TGTGCCAGCAGCCGGACTAGCGGTGAGACCCAGTACTTC	CASSRTSGETQYF
TRBV6-7	16	TRBD1	-	TRBJ2-3	TGTGCCAGCAGTTACTCGGGACAGGGCTACACAGATACGCAGTATTTT	CASSYSGQGYTDTQYF
TRBV2	11	-	-	TRBJ1-2	TGTGCCAGCAGTGTTGCGGGGGCGAAAACCTTC	CASSVAGAKTF
TRBV18	18	TRBD1	-	TRBJ1-5	TGTGCCAGCTCACTGGTAAGGGCTGCCGGGACAGGGGATCAGCCCCAGCATTTT	CASSLVRAAGTGDQPQHF
TRBV27	14	-	-	TRBJ1-6	TGTGCCAGCAGTTTGACAGGAACAGTCTCACCCCTCCACTTT	CASSLTGTVSPLHF
TRBV2	13	-	-	TRBJ2-7	TGTGCCAGCAGTGGGTACATCACCTACGAGCAGTACTTC	CASSGYITYEQYF
TRBV18	18	TRBD2	-	TRBJ2-5	TGTGCCAGCTCACCCGGGACTAGCGGGAGAAGACTACAAGAGACCCAGTACTTC	CASSPGTSGRRLQETQYF
TRBV27	13	-	-	TRBJ2-5	TGTGCCAGCAGTTTCCGAGGGTTGGAGACCCAGTACTTC	CASSFRGLETQYF
TRBV11-2	14	-	-	TRBJ1-2	TGTGCCAGCAGCTTACGGCAGGGCGGCTATGGCTACACCTTC	CASSLRQGGYGYTF
TRBV29-1	15	-	-	TRBJ2-7	TGCAGCGTCCGCTCCCGACAGGCAACCTCCTACGAGCAGTACTTC	CSVRSRQATSYEQYF
TRBV6-6	14	TRBD1	-	TRBJ1-1	TGTGCCAGCAGTACCGGGACAGGGGGCACTGAAGCTTTCTTT	CASSTGTGGTEAFF
TRBV9	16	TRBD2	-	TRBJ2-3	TGTGCCAGCAGCCCCGGGGGGGTCCCCCTCACAGATACGCAGTATTTT	CASSPGGVPLTDTQYF